The 15 T cell receptor beta chains in this list originate from one sample, sequenced in a study of T cells expressing NK-cell markers. From its re-call of the 5' RACE reads, TCRdb lists each CDR3 protein once, without DNA. Here the sample table reports about 260,000 distinct CDR3 sequences. Sequencing input: blood T cells: a sorted CD56 or NKG2C T cell subset, CD4+ or CD8+ T cells, or bulk PBMC T cells (not recorded which). These receptors originate from a woman between 18 and 75 years old in good health.

The chain recombines TRBV7-8 with TRBJ2-7. This CDR3 contains 15 residues. Germline assignment: CDR1 SGHVS and CDR2 FQNEAQ. CDR3 in amino acids: CASTLDPLPYYEQYF.

The chain combines TRBV3-1 with TRBJ1-2; TCRdb indicates TRBD1, and absent DNA this call remains unverified. The CDR3 loop spans 13 amino acids. Per germline, CDR1 LGHDT and CDR2 YNNKEL (reference sequence). CDR3 in amino acids: CASSHGGTDGYTF.

The chain combines TRBV12-3 or TRBV12-4 with TRBJ2-3. This CDR3 has 11 residues. The CDR3 sequence: CASSFPDTQYF.

This chain uses TRBV11-2 with TRBJ2-1; TCRdb selects TRBD2, and the lack of DNA leaves this call unchecked. From germline, CDR1 is SGHAT and CDR2 FQNNGV. The CDR3 runs 15 residues. The CDR3 here is CASSPLAGQYNEQFF.

The rearrangement joins TRBV5-6 to TRBJ2-2. Germline V CDR1 and CDR2: SGHDT, YYEEEE. CDR3 length: 11 residues. This CDR3 is CASRDSGELFF.

The rearrangement links TRBV18 to TRBJ2-5. Germline assignment: CDR1 KGHSH and CDR2 LQKENI. The CDR3 totals 13 residues. CDR3 sequence reads: CASSPGTKETQYF.

V usage is TRBV20-1 and J usage is TRBJ2-1. Germline lookup yields CDR1 DFQATT and CDR2 SNEGSKA (reference sequence). This CDR3 has 14 amino acids. This CDR3 is CSASRQLRGNEQFF.

This chain links TRBV20-1 with TRBJ1-1. CDR3 size: 13 residues. In germline, CDR1 is DFQATT, CDR2 SNEGSKA (reference sequence). CDR3 sequence: CSARAVADTEAFF.

The chain joins TRBV4-3 to TRBJ1-5. Germline CDR1 reads LGHNA; CDR2 reads YSLEER. The CDR3 covers 15 residues. The CDR3 loop reads CASSRSTGRDQPQHF.

The chain has TRBV9 and TRBJ2-1; the TCRdb call, TRBD2, lacks DNA for checking. Germline V gene lookup returns CDR1 SGDLS and CDR2 YYNGEE. This CDR3 is built from 16 residues. The CDR3 sequence: CASSVSTSGAYNEQFF.

The rearrangement joins TRBV7-2 to TRBJ2-7; TCRdb's D gene call, TRBD1, goes unchecked for lack of DNA. The germline gives CDR1 SGHTA, CDR2 FQGNSA. The CDR3 totals 11 residues. CDR3 sequence reads: CASSQRGVLVF.

The chain combines TRBV6-2 or TRBV6-3 with TRBJ2-1; TCRdb lists TRBD1, though no DNA is available to test this call. From germline, CDR1 is MNHEY and CDR2 SVGEGT. This CDR3 contains 14 residues. CDR3: CASSPHGRPAEQFF.

This chain connects TRBV24-1 to TRBJ2-1; TCRdb selects TRBD2, and the lack of DNA leaves this call unchecked. Germline V lookup: CDR1 KGHDR, CDR2 SFDVKD. CDR3 length: 18 residues. The CDR3 spells CATSDGRTSGSRGNEQFF.

The V gene is TRBV6-4, the J gene TRBJ1-1. CDR3 length equals 14 residues. Germline lookup yields CDR1 MRHNA and CDR2 SNTAGT. Here the CDR3 reads CASSVRQGDTEAFF.

The J gene is TRBJ2-3, the V gene TRBV10-3. This CDR3 region has 12 residues. Germline values: CDR1 ENHRY, CDR2 SYGVKD. CDR3 residues: CAISGSTDTQYF.